The next 5 T cell receptor beta chains were all read from a single sample in a study of low-dose radiotherapy and immunotherapy resistance in tumors. Priming of first-strand cDNA relied on TRAV- and TRBV-specific primers (covering alpha and beta chains). TCRs were put through roughly 19 PCR cycles of amplification with Phusion. A constant-region primer and the V-primer adapter served as the primer pair. One entry per CDR3 protein results from TCRdb running MiXCR on the reads. The sample includes 13,000 to 15,000 distinct CDR3 sequences, about 75% seen only once; the top ten take 4% to 6%. The receptors were gathered from a human donor with advanced metastatic prostate, ovarian, gallbladder or colorectal cancer (not recorded which). This table probably holds off-target reads from a library built for another chain.

This rearrangement joins TRBV5-1 to TRBJ2-2; no definite D call. The ends were cut back, 2 bases at V and 4 bases at J, with 6 bases in the middle. Germline V lookup: CDR1 SGHRS, CDR2 YFSETQ. The CDR3 totals 13 residues. The CDR3 spells CASSLSVTGELFF. CDR3 DNA sequence: TGCGCCAGCAGCTTATCAGTCACCGGGGAGCTGTTTTTT.

The V call is TRBV5-6, the J call TRBJ2-5, with 8 bases matching TRBD2. V trimming: 3 bases; J trimming: 5 bases; junction bases outside the gene matches: 6. This CDR3 comprises 14 residues. The germline CDR1 and CDR2 sequences are SGHDT and YYEEEE. CDR3 region: CASSSAGGQETQYF. The DNA of the CDR3 is TGTGCCAGCAGCTCGGCGGGGGGTCAGGAGACCCAGTACTTC.

The chain uses TRBV3-1 and TRBJ2-4; D call uncertain. The CDR3 extends over 17 amino acids. V shed 2 bases and J shed 3 bases, with 17 bases lying between them. CDR1 is LGHDT, CDR2 YNNKEL, per germline (reference sequence). The CDR3 reads CASSQTVGGPDKNIQYF. CDR3 DNA sequence: TGTGCCAGCAGCCAAACGGTAGGCGGACCCGACAAAAACATTCAGTACTTC.

The chain joins TRBV4-3 to TRBJ1-2; D is ambiguous. The germline V and J ends were trimmed by 1 base and 2 bases, with 14 bases remaining between them. The CDR3 contains 16 residues. Per the germline V gene, CDR1 is LGHNA and CDR2 is YSLEER. This chain's CDR3 is CASSQVSALGNYGYTF. DNA of the CDR3: TGCGCCAGCAGCCAAGTTTCCGCCCTTGGGAACTATGGCTACACCTTC.

The chain combines TRBV20-1 with TRBJ1-2; D call uncertain. This CDR3 has 12 residues. Germline V gene lookup returns CDR1 DFQATT and CDR2 SNEGSKA (reference sequence). V shed 3 bases and J shed 2 bases, with 7 bases lying between them. This CDR3 reads CSASSGNYGYTF. The CDR3, as DNA: TGCAGTGCTAGTTCGGGGAACTATGGCTACACCTTC.